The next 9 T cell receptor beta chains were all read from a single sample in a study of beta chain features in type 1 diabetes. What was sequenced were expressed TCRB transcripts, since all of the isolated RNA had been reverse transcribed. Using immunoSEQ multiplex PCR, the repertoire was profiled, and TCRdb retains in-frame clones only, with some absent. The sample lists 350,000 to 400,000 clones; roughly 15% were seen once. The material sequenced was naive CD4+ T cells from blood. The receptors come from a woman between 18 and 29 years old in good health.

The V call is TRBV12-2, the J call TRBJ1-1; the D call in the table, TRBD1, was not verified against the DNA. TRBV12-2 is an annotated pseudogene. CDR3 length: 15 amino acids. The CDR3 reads CASRLTPGVNTEAFF. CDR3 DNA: TGTGCAAGTCGCTTAACCCCAGGGGTGAACACTGAAGCTTTCTTT.

The CDR3 is CAWSGRRNEKLFF. Written as DNA, the CDR3 is TGTGCCTGGAGCGGGAGGCGGAACGAAAAACTGTTTTTT. The V and J genes are TRBV30 and TRBJ1-4; no reliable D call. Trimming left V 3 bases short and J 8 bases short, with 13 bases between. Germline loops: CDR1 GTSNPN, CDR2 SVGIG (reference sequence). The CDR3 runs to 13 residues.

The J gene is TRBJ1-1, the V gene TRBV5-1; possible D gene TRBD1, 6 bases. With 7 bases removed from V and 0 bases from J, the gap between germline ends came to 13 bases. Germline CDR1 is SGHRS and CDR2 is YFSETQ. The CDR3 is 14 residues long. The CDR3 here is CASCRGGMNTEAFF. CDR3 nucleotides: TGCGCCAGCTGCAGAGGGGGTATGAACACTGAAGCTTTCTTT.

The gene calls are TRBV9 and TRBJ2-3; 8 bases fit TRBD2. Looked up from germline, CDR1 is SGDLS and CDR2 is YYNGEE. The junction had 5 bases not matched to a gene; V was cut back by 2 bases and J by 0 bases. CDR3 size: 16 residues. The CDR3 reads CASSVPLADSTDTQYF. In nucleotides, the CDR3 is TGTGCCAGCAGCGTCCCACTAGCGGATAGCACAGATACGCAGTATTTT.

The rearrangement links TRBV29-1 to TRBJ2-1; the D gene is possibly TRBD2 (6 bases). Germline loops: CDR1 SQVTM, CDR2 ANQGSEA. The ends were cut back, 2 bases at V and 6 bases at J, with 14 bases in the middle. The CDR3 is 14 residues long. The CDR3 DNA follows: TGCAGCGTTGAAACCTACGGGAGCCCCAATGAGCAGTTCTTC. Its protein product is CSVETYGSPNEQFF.

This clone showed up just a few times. CDR3 residues: CASSRTVNNEQFF. CDR3 sequence (DNA): TGCGCCAGCAGCAGAACAGTTAACAATGAGCAGTTCTTC. The chain links TRBV5-1 to TRBJ2-1; D unresolved. V lost 4 bases and J 5 bases, leaving 10 bases between the germline ends. Germline CDR1 and CDR2: SGHRS and YFSETQ. CDR3 length equals 13 residues.

Here the CDR3 DNA reads TGTGCCAGCAGCACGCTTTTAGCGGACTGGTCAGATACGCAGTATTTT. This gives the protein CASSTLLADWSDTQYF. The chain is built from TRBV13 and TRBJ2-3; a possible D gene is TRBD2 (6 bases). Per the germline V gene, CDR1 is PRHDT and CDR2 is FYEKMQ (reference sequence). The CDR3 runs to 16 residues. V lost 5 bases and J lost 4, with 19 bases in between.

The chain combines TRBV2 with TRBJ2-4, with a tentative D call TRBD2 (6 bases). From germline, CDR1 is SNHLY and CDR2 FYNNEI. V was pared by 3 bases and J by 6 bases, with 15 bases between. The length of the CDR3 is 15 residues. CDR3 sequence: CASSETASGRNIQYF. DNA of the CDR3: TGTGCCAGCAGTGAGACGGCCTCCGGGAGAAACATTCAGTACTTC.

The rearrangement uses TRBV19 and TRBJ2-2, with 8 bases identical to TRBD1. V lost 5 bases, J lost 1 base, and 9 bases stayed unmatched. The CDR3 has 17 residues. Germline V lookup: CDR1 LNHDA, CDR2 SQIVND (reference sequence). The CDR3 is CASSPRRGRENTGELFF. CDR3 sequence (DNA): TGTGCCAGTAGTCCTCGCAGGGGGCGGGAGAACACCGGGGAGCTGTTTTTT.